The source of this T cell receptor (beta chain) is a study of regulatory T cells in long-lasting Graves disease. As for the study in general: Positive TSH receptor antibodies alongside over 5 years of antithyroid drugs were what marked Graves' disease as persistent.

Time point specified: persistent/refractory GD, antithyroid drugs over 5 years with positive TRAb. PBMC-derived RNA was used for the TCR library. Staff drew approximately 10 milliliters of peripheral blood into EDTA tubes. Through Arm-PCR of CDR3 regions and iRepertoire HTBI primers, TCR beta libraries were built. TCRdb redid the calling of the multiplex PCR reads with MiXCR, one entry per CDR3 protein. The table includes approximately 690,000 distinct CDR3 sequences, around 30% detected once. CDR1 is MNHEY and CDR2 is SVGEGT in the germline V gene. The CDR3 length is 12 residues. V lost 6 bases and J 6 bases, leaving 12 bases between the germline ends.

V usage is TRBV6-2 or TRBV6-3 and J usage is TRBJ2-7; D is perhaps TRBD1 or TRBD2 (5 bases each). The sequence was obtained from a female donor with Graves disease. The specimen was peripheral blood mononuclear cells (PBMCs), collected when the disease was refractory, from a patient treated with antithyroid drugs. This chain's CDR3 is CASSPGPREQYF. Here the CDR3 DNA reads TGTGCCAGCAGCCCGGGACCCCGCGAGCAGTACTTC.